The 28 T cell receptor beta chains below come from one sample, sequenced in a study of identifying expanded T cells in peripheral blood. Profiling relied on immunoSEQ multiplex PCR, and the TCRdb table lists in-frame clones only, not all of them. The table lists about 110,000 clones, 88% of them singletons. The sequenced sample was blood. These TCRs come from a person aged 18 to 70 in good health.

V gene TRBV9 combines with J gene TRBJ1-5; 9 bases fit TRBD1. CDR1 and CDR2 (germline): SGDLS, YYNGEE. The CDR3 contains 16 residues. V shed 4 bases, J shed 3 bases, and the junction held 8 bases outside the gene matches. The CDR3 nucleotides read TGTGCCAGCAGCAACCGGGACAGGGTGGCCAATCAGCCCCAGCATTTT. It is translated as CASSNRDRVANQPQHF.

This chain joins TRBV14 and TRBJ2-3; TRBD2 matches at 9 bases. Germline V gives CDR1 SGHDN, CDR2 FVKESK. The CDR3 sequence is 14 residues long. Trimming at V came to 6 bases and at J to 5 bases, leaving 6 bases not matched to a gene. The DNA for the CDR3 is TGTGCCAGCAGTCAGGGACTAGCAGGAGATACGCAGTATTTT. Translating it yields CASSQGLAGDTQYF.

The chain links TRBV7-9 to TRBJ2-5; TRBD1 matches at 7 bases. The length of the CDR3 is 16 residues. From germline, CDR1 is SEHNR and CDR2 FQNEAQ (reference sequence). J lost 0 bases, V lost 5 bases, and 9 bases had no gene match. The CDR3, as DNA: TGTGCCAGCAGCCAGTGGGGACAGCTGTACCAAGAGACCCAGTACTTC. Its translation: CASSQWGQLYQETQYF. Combining the CDR3 with reference TRBV7-9 and TRBJ2-5 gives the whole variable domain DTGVSQNPRHKITKRGQNVTFRCDPISEHNRLYWYRQTLGQGPEFLTYFQNEAQLEKSRLLSDRFSAERPKGSFSTLEIQRTEQGDSAMYLCASSQWGQLYQETQYFGPGTRLLVL.

The V gene is TRBV5-1, the J gene TRBJ2-1, with 8 bases aligning to TRBD1. CDR3 length equals 15 residues. The ends lost 4 bases at V and 4 bases at J; junction bases unmatched: 7. Germline CDR1 SGHRS, CDR2 YFSETQ. The CDR3 bases are TGCGCCAGCAGCCCCGGACAGGGCGCTTACAATGAGCAGTTCTTC. Amino acid sequence: CASSPGQGAYNEQFF.

This rearrangement joins TRBV6-6 to TRBJ2-7, with 8 positions matching TRBD2. This CDR3 has 14 amino acids. Unmatched junction bases numbered 5, after V lost 7 bases and J lost 0 bases. Per the germline V gene, CDR1 is MNHNY and CDR2 is SVGAGI (reference sequence). The CDR3 here is CASTIAGSSYEQYF. The CDR3 DNA sequence: TGTGCCAGCACCATAGCGGGAAGCTCCTACGAGCAGTACTTC.

The V call is TRBV5-6, the J call TRBJ2-5; 8 bases agree with TRBD1. The V gene end was trimmed by 0 bases and the J gene end by 5 bases; junction bases not matched to a gene: 12. Germline V gene data show CDR1 as SGHDT and CDR2 as YYEEEE. This CDR3 spans 17 amino acids. For the CDR3, the DNA is TGTGCCAGCAGCTTGGTTCCGGGACAGGTCATCCCGGAGACCCAGTACTTC. The encoded protein is CASSLVPGQVIPETQYF.

The sample holds one count of this clone. This same CDR3 is encoded by further DNA sequences in the sample. The V gene is TRBV5-1, the J gene TRBJ1-5; TRBD1 matches 11 bases. Per germline, CDR1 SGHRS and CDR2 YFSETQ. The ends lost 0 bases at V and 5 bases at J; junction bases unmatched: 1. The CDR3 sequence is 15 residues long. CDR3 residues: CASSLGGQGDQPQHF. Written as DNA, the CDR3 is TGCGCCAGCAGCTTGGGGGGACAGGGGGATCAGCCCCAGCATTTT.

The J gene is TRBJ2-1, the V gene TRBV7-9; TRBD2 matches 10 bases. The J segment lost 5 bases and the V segment lost 3 bases, leaving 4 bases of the junction unmatched. Germline-derived CDR1 and CDR2 are SEHNR and FQNEAQ (reference sequence). The CDR3 sequence is 15 residues long. The CDR3 here is CASSFVLAGNNEQFF. CDR3 nucleotides: TGTGCCAGCAGCTTTGTACTAGCGGGAAACAATGAGCAGTTCTTC.

This clone was detected once. This rearrangement joins TRBV9 to TRBJ1-3; 8 nucleotides match TRBD1. Germline CDR1 is SGDLS and CDR2 is YYNGEE. J gave up 4 bases and V 2 bases, and 5 bases lay outside the gene matches. The length of the CDR3 is 15 residues. This chain's CDR3 is CASSVGQGAGNTIYF. CDR3 nucleotide sequence: TGTGCCAGCAGCGTCGGACAGGGTGCAGGAAACACCATATATTTT.

The V gene is TRBV6-6, the J gene TRBJ2-7; D not resolved. Trimming stripped 5 bases from V and 2 bases from J, with 13 bases between. Germline V gene sequence: CDR1 MNHNY, CDR2 SVGAGI (reference sequence). The length of the CDR3 is 14 residues. CDR3 in DNA: TGTGCCAGCAGTGGGCCTAGACCGCCCTACGAGCAGTACTTC. Amino acid sequence: CASSGPRPPYEQYF.

This rearrangement joins TRBV29-1 to TRBJ1-2; D gene ambiguous. CDR1 and CDR2 from the germline V gene are SQVTM and ANQGSEA. This CDR3 spans 9 amino acids. V gave up 7 bases and J gave up 6 bases, with 6 bases separating them. DNA of the CDR3: TGCAGCGCCCACGATGGCTACACCTTC. Residues: CSAHDGYTF.

The chain is built from TRBV7-8 and TRBJ1-3; maybe TRBD1 (6 bases). Germline V gene sequence: CDR1 SGHVS, CDR2 FQNEAQ. V was cut by 6 bases and J by 3 bases, with 18 bases left in between. There are 16 residues in the CDR3. CDR3 sequence reads: CASSPIPSGVGNTIYF. The CDR3 DNA follows: TGTGCCAGCAGTCCCATACCCTCAGGGGTTGGAAACACCATATATTTT.

V is TRBV28 and J is TRBJ2-1; 10 bases line up with TRBD1. Germline trimming cut 3 bases from V and 4 bases from J; bases unmatched to any gene: 6. CDR3 length equals 16 residues. Per the germline V gene, CDR1 is MDHEN and CDR2 is SYDVKM. Here the CDR3 reads CASSFRTGGTYNEQFF. The CDR3 nucleotides are TGTGCCAGCAGTTTTCGGACAGGGGGGACTTACAATGAGCAGTTCTTC.

The rearrangement joins TRBV10-3 to TRBJ2-2; TRBD2 matches 12 bases. The CDR3 sequence is 18 residues long. The J segment lost 1 base and the V segment lost 6 bases, leaving 9 bases of the junction unmatched. Germline CDR1 is ENHRY and CDR2 is SYGVKD. The CDR3 coding sequence is TGTGCCATCAGCCTAGCGGGAGGGCCTTTAGAGAACACCGGGGAGCTGTTTTTT. It translates to CAISLAGGPLENTGELFF.

This clone has just a few counts. The gene calls are TRBV7-2 and TRBJ2-5; 9 bases fit TRBD2. The length of the CDR3 is 16 residues. The germline V gene has CDR1 SGHTA and CDR2 FQGNSA. V lost 0 bases, J lost 1 base, and 3 bases stayed unmatched. The CDR3 is CASSLAGAGGQETQYF. CDR3 nucleotides: TGTGCCAGCAGCTTAGCCGGAGCGGGGGGCCAAGAGACCCAGTACTTC.

Regarding this clone: One junction end does not reproduce the germline sequence, and a read error may be involved. This sequence joins TRBV19 and TRBJ1-6; D ambiguous. The CDR3 is 14 amino acids. Germline CDR1 is LNHDA and CDR2 is SQIVND (reference sequence). The CDR3 loop is CAVSSDSNNSPLHF. The CDR3 DNA follows: TGTGCCGTTAGTTCCGACTCCAATAATTCACCCCTCCACTTT.

This rearrangement joins TRBV29-1 to TRBJ1-1, with a possible D match to TRBD1 (5 bases). The V gene's germline CDR1 is SQVTM and CDR2 ANQGSEA. The CDR3 has 12 amino acids. With 4 bases removed from V and 4 bases from J, the gap between germline ends came to 10 bases. CDR3 residues: CSVVGDGTEAFF. In DNA, the CDR3 is TGCAGCGTTGTAGGGGATGGCACTGAAGCTTTCTTT.

This clone was counted between two and nine times. The rearrangement uses TRBV10-3 and TRBJ1-1; D is unresolved. Germline V gene data show CDR1 as ENHRY and CDR2 as SYGVKD. This CDR3 comprises 14 residues. The germline V and J ends were trimmed by 7 bases and 4 bases, with 16 bases remaining between them. DNA for the CDR3: TGTGCCATCATGTCTGGGCAGATGGGCACTGAAGCTTTCTTT. Protein sequence: CAIMSGQMGTEAFF.

This chain uses TRBV5-1 with TRBJ1-2; 9 bases line up with TRBD1. V was pared by 2 bases and J by 2 bases, with 4 bases of the junction left unmatched. The CDR3 spans 15 residues. Germline V gene lookup returns CDR1 SGHRS and CDR2 YFSETQ. CDR3 sequence reads: CASSFDRGANYGYTF. DNA for the CDR3: TGCGCCAGCAGCTTCGACAGGGGGGCCAACTATGGCTACACCTTC.

The chain couples TRBV7-3 to TRBJ2-2, with 7 bases lining up with TRBD2. The CDR3 extends over 16 amino acids. Germline V gene sequence: CDR1 SGHTA, CDR2 FQGTGA. V lost 2 bases to trimming and J lost 5 bases; unmatched junction nucleotides: 8. CDR3 DNA: TGTGCCAGCAGCTTACACGGGAGGAGAGGGACCGGGGAGCTGTTTTTT. Encoded protein: CASSLHGRRGTGELFF.

The chain joins TRBV6-9 to TRBJ2-7; 7 positions agree with TRBD1. V trimming: 3 bases; J trimming: 0 bases; junction bases outside the gene matches: 5. The length of the CDR3 is 15 residues. Germline loops: CDR1 MNHGY, CDR2 SVAAGI. The CDR3 bases are TGTGCCAGCAGTTACCTACAGGGGTCCTCCTACGAGCAGTACTTC. As protein: CASSYLQGSSYEQYF.

The V and J genes are TRBV15 and TRBJ2-7; D perhaps matches TRBD1 (5 bases). The CDR3 is made up of 16 amino acids. Germline-derived CDR1 and CDR2 are LNHNV and YYDKDF (reference sequence). Deletions cut 0 bases from V and 2 bases from J, with 14 bases between. CDR3 loop: CATSRDLQGGAYEQYF. CDR3 nucleotide sequence: TGTGCCACCAGCAGAGATCTCCAGGGCGGCGCCTACGAGCAGTACTTC.

The V and J genes are TRBV7-3 and TRBJ2-3; D not resolved. Trimming removed 3 bases at V and 0 bases at J, with 10 bases between. The CDR3 contains 15 residues. In germline, CDR1 is SGHTA, CDR2 FQGTGA. In nucleotides, the CDR3 is TGTGCCAGCAGCTTTCTGGCGACCAGCACAGATACGCAGTATTTT. This codes for CASSFLATSTDTQYF.

The J gene is TRBJ1-2, the V gene TRBV6-5; D unclear. CDR3 size: 12 residues. From germline, CDR1 is MNHEY and CDR2 SVGAGI. Deletions cut 8 bases from V and 7 bases from J, with 14 bases between. Here the CDR3 DNA reads TGTGCCAGCTTGGGGAGCCCGGGTGGCTACACCTTC. Amino acids: CASLGSPGGYTF.

This chain links TRBV11-1 with TRBJ1-1; unclear D gene. This CDR3 comprises 12 residues. Per germline, CDR1 SGHAT and CDR2 FQDESV (reference sequence). V was clipped by 5 bases and J by 10 bases, with 14 bases between them. This chain's CDR3 is CASSVGELGAFF. CDR3 DNA sequence: TGTGCCAGCAGCGTCGGGGAGTTGGGAGCTTTCTTT.

The J gene is TRBJ1-1, the V gene TRBV19; a weak D match, TRBD1 (5 bases). The CDR3 spans 15 residues. Trimming took 4 bases from V and 6 from J, leaving 18 bases between them. Germline V gene data show CDR1 as LNHDA and CDR2 as SQIVND (reference sequence). The CDR3 sequence is CASSRQGGSRAEAFF. The CDR3 DNA reads as TGTGCCAGTAGTAGGCAGGGAGGTTCCCGTGCTGAAGCTTTCTTT.

V gene TRBV5-4 combines with J gene TRBJ2-2, with 16 bases fitting TRBD2. This CDR3 has 18 amino acids. CDR1 and CDR2 (germline): SGHNT, YYREEE (reference sequence). V lost 8 bases to trimming and J lost 6 bases; unmatched junction nucleotides: 13. In DNA form, the CDR3 reads TGTGCCAGTACACCGGGACTAGCGGGGGGGCCTCGGTCCGGGGAGCTGTTTTTT. Residues: CASTPGLAGGPRSGELFF.

This chain connects TRBV4-3 to TRBJ1-1; D is unresolved. Trimming took 2 bases from V and 5 from J, leaving 15 bases between them. The CDR3 totals 15 residues. Germline V gene sequence: CDR1 LGHNA, CDR2 YSLEER. The CDR3 coding sequence is TGCGCCAGCAGCCAACATGCAATGGAGGGAACTGAAGCTTTCTTT. Its protein product is CASSQHAMEGTEAFF.